The clone carrying this T cell receptor beta chain was observed a single time. The data originate from a study of blood T cell repertoires in COVID-19. Background on the study: Sites across the United States, Italy and Spain contributed samples from acute and convalescent COVID-19. The cDNA or gDNA used as material had been derived from T cells, B-cell-depleted T cells, or PBMCs.

Sequenced by immunoSEQ multiplex PCR; TCRdb stores in-frame clones only, minus some. This table holds about 200,000 clones, around nine tenths found once. This TCR was recovered from a man in his fifties or sixties with acute or convalescent COVID-19. Specimen: peripheral blood.

CDR3: CASNTLAGLRGEKLFF. CDR3 DNA sequence: TGTGCCAGCAACACCCTGGCGGGCCTTAGAGGAGAAAAACTGTTTTTT. The genes are TRBV28 and TRBJ1-4; D not certain. Trimming removed 7 bases from V and 8 bases from J, with 23 bases in between. The CDR3 length is 16 residues. Germline values: CDR1 MDHEN, CDR2 SYDVKM.